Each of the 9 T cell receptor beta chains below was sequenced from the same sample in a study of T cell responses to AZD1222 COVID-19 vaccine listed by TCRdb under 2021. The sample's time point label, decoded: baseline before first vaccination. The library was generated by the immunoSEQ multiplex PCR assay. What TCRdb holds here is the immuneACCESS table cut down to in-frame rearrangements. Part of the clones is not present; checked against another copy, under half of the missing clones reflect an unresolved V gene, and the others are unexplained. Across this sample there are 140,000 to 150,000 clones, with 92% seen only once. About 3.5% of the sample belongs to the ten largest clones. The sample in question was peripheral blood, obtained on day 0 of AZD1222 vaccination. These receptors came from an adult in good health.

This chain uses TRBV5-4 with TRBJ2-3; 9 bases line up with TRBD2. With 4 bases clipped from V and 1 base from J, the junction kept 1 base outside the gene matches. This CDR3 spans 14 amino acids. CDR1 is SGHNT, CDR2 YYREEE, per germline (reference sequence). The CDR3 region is CASSRTSGTDTQYF. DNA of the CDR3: TGTGCCAGCAGCCGGACTAGCGGCACAGATACGCAGTATTTT.

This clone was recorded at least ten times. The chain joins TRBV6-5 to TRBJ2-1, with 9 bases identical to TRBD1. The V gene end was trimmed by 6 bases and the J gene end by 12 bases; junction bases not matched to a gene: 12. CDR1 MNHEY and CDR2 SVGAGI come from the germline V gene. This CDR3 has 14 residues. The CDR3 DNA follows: TGTGCCAGCAGCCAAGGGGACAGGGTAGGTAGGCAGTTCTTC. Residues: CASSQGDRVGRQFF.

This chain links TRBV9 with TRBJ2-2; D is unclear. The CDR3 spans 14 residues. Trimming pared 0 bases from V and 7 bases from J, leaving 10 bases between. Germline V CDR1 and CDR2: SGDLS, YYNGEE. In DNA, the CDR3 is TGTGCCAGCAGCGTAGCCCCGAACGGCGGGGAGCTGTTTTTT. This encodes CASSVAPNGGELFF.

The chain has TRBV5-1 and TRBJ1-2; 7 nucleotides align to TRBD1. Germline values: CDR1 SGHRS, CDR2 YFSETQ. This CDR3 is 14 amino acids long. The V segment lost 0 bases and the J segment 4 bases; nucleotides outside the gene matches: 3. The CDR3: CASSLEGAVYGYTF. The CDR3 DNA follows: TGCGCCAGCAGCTTGGAGGGGGCGGTCTATGGCTACACCTTC. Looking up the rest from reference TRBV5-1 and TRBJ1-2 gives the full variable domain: KAGVTQTPRYLIKTRGQQVTLSCSPISGHRSVSWYQQTPGQGLQFLFEYFSETQRNKGNFPGRFSGRQFSNSRSEMNVSTLELGDSALYLCASSLEGAVYGYTFGSGTRLTVV.

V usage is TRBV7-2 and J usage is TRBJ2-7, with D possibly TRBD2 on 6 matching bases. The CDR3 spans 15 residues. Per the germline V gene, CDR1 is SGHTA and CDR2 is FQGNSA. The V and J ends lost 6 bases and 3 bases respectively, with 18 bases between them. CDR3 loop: CASSPGAGSHYEQYF. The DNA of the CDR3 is TGTGCCAGCAGTCCCGGTGCCGGGAGCCACTACGAGCAGTACTTC. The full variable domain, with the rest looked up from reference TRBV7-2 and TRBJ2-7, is GAGVSQSPSNKVTEKGKDVELRCDPISGHTALYWYRQSLGQGLEFLIYFQGNSAPDKSGLPSDRFSAERTGGSVSTLTIQRTQQEDSAVYLCASSPGAGSHYEQYFGPGTRLTVT.

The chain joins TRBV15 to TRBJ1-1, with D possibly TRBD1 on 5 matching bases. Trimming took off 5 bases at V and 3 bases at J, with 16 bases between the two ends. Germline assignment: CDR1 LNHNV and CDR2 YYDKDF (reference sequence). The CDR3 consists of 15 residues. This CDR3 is CATSDYLRGDTEAFF. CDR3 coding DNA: TGTGCCACCAGCGACTACCTGAGGGGAGACACTGAAGCTTTCTTT.

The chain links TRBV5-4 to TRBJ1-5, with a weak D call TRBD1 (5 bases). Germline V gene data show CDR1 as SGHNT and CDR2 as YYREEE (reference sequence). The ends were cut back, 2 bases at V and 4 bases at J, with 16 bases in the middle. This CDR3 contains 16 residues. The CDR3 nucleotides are TGTGCCAGCAGCTTTCCCAGGGAAGTCAGGAATCAGCCCCAGCATTTT. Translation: CASSFPREVRNQPQHF.

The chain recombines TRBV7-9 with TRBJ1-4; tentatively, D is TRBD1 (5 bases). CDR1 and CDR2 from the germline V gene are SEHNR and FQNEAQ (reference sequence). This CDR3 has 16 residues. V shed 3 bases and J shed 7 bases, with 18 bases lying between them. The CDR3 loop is CASSLGSAGTGEKLFF. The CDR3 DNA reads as TGTGCCAGCAGCTTGGGGTCCGCTGGGACTGGTGAAAAACTGTTTTTT.

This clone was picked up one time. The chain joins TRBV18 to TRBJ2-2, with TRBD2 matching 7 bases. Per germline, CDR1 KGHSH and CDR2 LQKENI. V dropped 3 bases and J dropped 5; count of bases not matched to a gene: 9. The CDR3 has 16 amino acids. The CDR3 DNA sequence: TGTGCCAGCTCACCCCTGACTAGCCGGAGGACCGGGGAGCTGTTTTTT. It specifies CASSPLTSRRTGELFF.